The 26 T cell receptor beta chains below all came from one sample that was sequenced in a study of blood T cell repertoires in COVID-19. Libraries were prepared by immunoSEQ multiplex PCR; TCRdb keeps only in-frame clonotypes and omits some of them. Here the sample spans about 36,000 clones, approximately 80% being singletons. Sequenced sample: peripheral blood. Receptors originate from a man aged 60 to 69 with COVID-19, enrolled during active disease.

This clone was seen a handful of times. The chain employs TRBV30 and TRBJ2-2, with 8 bases identical to TRBD1. The V gene's germline CDR1 is GTSNPN and CDR2 SVGIG (reference sequence). The CDR3 is made up of 14 amino acids. The J segment lost 7 bases and the V segment lost 4 bases, leaving 8 bases of the junction unmatched. As DNA, the CDR3 is TGTGCCTGGACCTCGACAGGGGCCGTCGGGGAGCTGTTTTTT. Protein: CAWTSTGAVGELFF. The entire variable domain, with the rest obtained from reference TRBV30 and TRBJ2-2, is as follows: SQTIHQWPATLVQPVGSPLSLECTVEGTSNPNLYWYRQAAGRGLQLLFYSVGIGQISSEVPQNLSASRPQDRQFILSSKKLLLSDSGFYLCAWTSTGAVGELFFGEGSRLTVL.

The chain combines TRBV6-1 with TRBJ2-7, with TRBD1 as a possible D gene (5 bases). V was cut by 3 bases and J by 0 bases, with 18 bases left in between. The CDR3 has 17 residues. Looked up from germline, CDR1 is MNHNS and CDR2 is SASEGT. The CDR3 DNA sequence: TGTGCCAGCAGTGAGATGAAGACAGCTTTTAGCTCCTACGAGCAGTACTTC. Protein: CASSEMKTAFSSYEQYF.

The V gene is TRBV7-2, the J gene TRBJ2-7, with a weak D call TRBD2 (5 bases). V lost 7 bases and J 4 bases, leaving 14 bases between the germline ends. Per the germline V gene, CDR1 is SGHTA and CDR2 is FQGNSA. The CDR3 spans 13 residues. CDR3 loop: CASTSGGRYEQYF. CDR3 bases: TGTGCCAGCACTTCCGGAGGTCGTTACGAGCAGTACTTC. The complete variable domain, with remaining parts taken from reference TRBV7-2 and TRBJ2-7, reads GAGVSQSPSNKVTEKGKDVELRCDPISGHTALYWYRQSLGQGLEFLIYFQGNSAPDKSGLPSDRFSAERTGGSVSTLTIQRTQQEDSAVYLCASTSGGRYEQYFGPGTRLTVT.

The chain has TRBV5-1 and TRBJ2-4, with TRBD2 matching over 7 bases. The CDR3 spans 16 residues. V was clipped by 3 bases and J by 6 bases; unmatched bases: 12. Germline V gene data show CDR1 as SGHRS and CDR2 as YFSETQ. DNA for the CDR3: TGCGCCAGCAGCTGGGGCAGCGGGATATTAGGAAACATTCAGTACTTC. Translation: CASSWGSGILGNIQYF.

This clone came up once. The chain uses TRBV5-1 and TRBJ2-3, with 9 nucleotides matching TRBD2. The germline V gene encodes CDR1 SGHRS and CDR2 YFSETQ. Unmatched junction bases numbered 13, after V lost 0 bases and J lost 5 bases. The CDR3 is 18 amino acids. The CDR3 bases are TGCGCCAGCAGCTTGGAGGGGCTAGCGGGGTCGGGAAAAGATACGCAGTATTTT. Translation: CASSLEGLAGSGKDTQYF.

The chain uses TRBV5-6 and TRBJ2-7; D gene uncertain. Trimming took off 4 bases at V and 0 bases at J, with 11 bases between the two ends. The germline V gene encodes CDR1 SGHDT and CDR2 YYEEEE. The CDR3 spans 14 residues. For the CDR3, the DNA is TGTGCCAGCAGCCCGGGTGGTAGCTCCTACGAGCAGTACTTC. Amino acid sequence: CASSPGGSSYEQYF.

The CDR3 protein is CAWHRDRARGGGYTF. As DNA, the CDR3 is TGTGCCTGGCACCGGGACAGGGCGAGGGGCGGTGGCTACACCTTC. The J gene is TRBJ1-2, the V gene TRBV30; TRBD1 agrees at 9 bases. After removal of 5 bases from V and 7 bases from J, the junction contained 14 bases not matched to a gene. The CDR3 contains 15 residues. Looked up from germline, CDR1 is GTSNPN and CDR2 is SVGIG (reference sequence).

The V call is TRBV9, the J call TRBJ2-1, with D maybe TRBD1 (6 bases). CDR3 size: 13 residues. Trimming pared 1 base from V and 4 bases from J, leaving 6 bases between. Per the germline V gene, CDR1 is SGDLS and CDR2 is YYNGEE. CDR3 nucleotides: TGTGCCAGCAGCGTACAGGGGTACAATGAGCAGTTCTTC. Amino acids: CASSVQGYNEQFF.

The chain recombines TRBV7-2 with TRBJ2-5; tentative D call: TRBD1 (5 bases). Per the germline V gene, CDR1 is SGHTA and CDR2 is FQGNSA. V shed 5 bases and J shed 5 bases, with 15 bases lying between them. This CDR3 is built from 14 residues. Written as DNA, the CDR3 is TGTGCCAGCAGCAGGGGTTTTTCGGCGGAGACCCAGTACTTC. Amino acid sequence: CASSRGFSAETQYF. Drawing the rest from reference TRBV7-2 and TRBJ2-5, the complete variable domain is GAGVSQSPSNKVTEKGKDVELRCDPISGHTALYWYRQSLGQGLEFLIYFQGNSAPDKSGLPSDRFSAERTGGSVSTLTIQRTQQEDSAVYLCASSRGFSAETQYFGPGTRLLVL.

The chain combines TRBV5-4 with TRBJ1-3; 7 nucleotides line up with TRBD1. The CDR3 is 17 residues long. The germline CDR1 and CDR2 sequences are SGHNT and YYREEE (reference sequence). V was pared by 4 bases and J by 0 bases, with 10 bases of the junction left unmatched. As DNA, the CDR3 is TGTGCCAGCAGCATGGGTGGACAGGTTGGCTCTGGAAACACCATATATTTT. Its protein product is CASSMGGQVGSGNTIYF.

V usage is TRBV5-1 and J usage is TRBJ1-2, with D hard to call. The CDR3 extends over 12 amino acids. In germline, CDR1 is SGHRS, CDR2 YFSETQ. V shed 1 base and J shed 6 bases, with 7 bases lying between them. This chain's CDR3 is CASSLPPDGYTF. CDR3 in DNA: TGCGCCAGCAGCTTGCCCCCGGATGGCTACACCTTC.

The CDR3 sequence: CASSDRVGNTEAFF. For the CDR3, the DNA is TGCGCCAGCAGCGACAGGGTTGGGAACACTGAAGCTTTCTTT. V usage is TRBV5-1 and J usage is TRBJ1-1; the match to TRBD1 covers 7 bases. J was trimmed by 1 base and V by 4 bases; bases with no gene match: 4. Germline assignment: CDR1 SGHRS and CDR2 YFSETQ. The CDR3 is made up of 14 amino acids.

The CDR3: CASSVRGGREQFF. Here the CDR3 DNA reads TGTGCCAGCAGTGTGCGGGGGGGCCGAGAGCAGTTCTTC. The genes are TRBV2 and TRBJ2-1; the match to TRBD2 covers 9 bases. The CDR3 consists of 13 residues. J gave up 10 bases and V 4 bases, and 5 bases lay outside the gene matches. Germline CDR1 reads SNHLY; CDR2 reads FYNNEI.

This clone was counted between two and nine times. This sequence joins TRBV5-1 and TRBJ1-3; no clear D. Per the germline V gene, CDR1 is SGHRS and CDR2 is YFSETQ. The V gene lost 3 bases and the J gene lost 4 bases, with 8 bases spanning the gap. This CDR3 region has 13 residues. The CDR3 reads CASSSYMGNTIYF. The DNA for the CDR3 is TGCGCCAGCAGCTCCTATATGGGAAACACCATATATTTT.

V is TRBV5-1 and J is TRBJ2-1; no firm D call. Germline-derived CDR1 and CDR2 are SGHRS and YFSETQ. The CDR3 is 15 amino acids. V shed 0 bases and J shed 0 bases, with 7 bases lying between them. Written as DNA, the CDR3 is TGCGCCAGCAGCTTGGAGGCAGGCTCCTACAATGAGCAGTTCTTC. This gives the protein CASSLEAGSYNEQFF.

In DNA form, the CDR3 reads TGTGCCAGCAGTTTGGGCCAAGGCCTTGAAGCTTTCTTT. Protein sequence: CASSLGQGLEAFF. The chain uses TRBV27 and TRBJ1-1; no reliable D call. Germline CDR1 is MNHEY and CDR2 is SMNVEV (reference sequence). The CDR3 sequence is 13 residues long. The V gene lost 3 bases and the J gene lost 7 bases, with 12 bases spanning the gap.

This clone was counted between two and nine times. This chain links TRBV6-1 with TRBJ2-5; a weak D match, TRBD2 (5 bases). The CDR3 loop spans 13 amino acids. Germline V gives CDR1 MNHNS, CDR2 SASEGT. Trimming took off 2 bases at V and 10 bases at J, with 14 bases between the two ends. The CDR3 nucleotides read TGTGCCAGCAGTGAATCCATCCGGGGTGACCAGTACTTC. Protein: CASSESIRGDQYF.

The chain recombines TRBV14 with TRBJ1-2; 8 nucleotides align to TRBD1. Germline CDR1 SGHDN, CDR2 FVKESK. The CDR3 covers 13 residues. Trimming took 4 bases from V and 6 from J; bases not matched to a gene: 4. CDR3 amino acids: CASSPGGGDGYTF. The CDR3 DNA reads as TGTGCCAGCAGCCCAGGGGGCGGCGATGGCTACACCTTC. Full variable domain (rest looked up from reference TRBV14 and TRBJ1-2): EAGVTQFPSHSVIEKGQTVTLRCDPISGHDNLYWYRRVMGKEIKFLLHFVKESKQDESGMPNNRFLAERTGGTYSTLKVQPAELEDSGVYFCASSPGGGDGYTFGSGTRLTVV.

V gene TRBV5-1 combines with J gene TRBJ2-7; D possibly corresponds to TRBD2 (6 bases). In germline, CDR1 is SGHRS, CDR2 YFSETQ. The CDR3 runs to 12 residues. V was cut by 4 bases and J by 6 bases, with 11 bases left in between. CDR3 coding DNA: TGCGCCAGCAGCCGAGCCGGGGGCGAGCAGTACTTC. It specifies CASSRAGGEQYF.

The V and J genes are TRBV28 and TRBJ1-6; 10 nucleotides match TRBD1. There are 15 residues in the CDR3. V lost 2 bases to trimming and J lost 8 bases; unmatched junction nucleotides: 3. Germline V gene lookup returns CDR1 MDHEN and CDR2 SYDVKM. DNA of the CDR3: TGTGCCAGCAGTTTAATGGGGACAGGGGATTCACCCCTCCACTTT. Translation: CASSLMGTGDSPLHF.

The rearrangement uses TRBV13 and TRBJ1-1, with D unresolved. CDR3 length: 14 amino acids. CDR1 PRHDT and CDR2 FYEKMQ come from the germline V gene (reference sequence). The germline V and J ends were trimmed by 4 bases and 1 base, with 10 bases remaining between them. The CDR3 DNA reads as TGTGCCAGCAGCTCGAGCGCACCGAACACTGAAGCTTTCTTT. It is translated as CASSSSAPNTEAFF.

The chain is built from TRBV7-2 and TRBJ1-4; a possible D gene is TRBD1 (5 bases). Per the germline V gene, CDR1 is SGHTA and CDR2 is FQGNSA. CDR3 length equals 16 residues. The V end lost 3 bases, the J end lost 0 bases, and 11 bases lay between the germline ends. The CDR3 region has the DNA TGTGCCAGCAGCTTTTCGGACACTGCAACTAATGAAAAACTGTTTTTT. Its translation: CASSFSDTATNEKLFF.

The gene calls are TRBV9 and TRBJ2-7; 7 nucleotides match TRBD2. Germline-derived CDR1 and CDR2 are SGDLS and YYNGEE. The CDR3 is 14 amino acids. V lost 2 bases, J lost 4 bases, and 6 bases stayed unmatched. The CDR3 is CASSVWEGQYEQYF. In DNA, the CDR3 is TGTGCCAGCAGCGTCTGGGAGGGCCAGTACGAGCAGTACTTC.

The gene calls are TRBV6-5 and TRBJ2-2, with TRBD1 matching 7 bases. J lost 1 base, V lost 5 bases, and 4 bases had no gene match. Per germline, CDR1 MNHEY and CDR2 SVGAGI. The CDR3 has 15 amino acids. CDR3 sequence: CASSQGQRNTGELFF. In DNA, the CDR3 is TGTGCCAGCAGTCAGGGACAGAGGAACACCGGGGAGCTGTTTTTT.

This sequence joins TRBV11-2 and TRBJ2-3, with D perhaps matching TRBD1 (8 bases). The V end was cut by 3 bases, the J end by 8 bases, with 12 bases between. The CDR3 spans 13 residues. The germline V gene encodes CDR1 SGHAT and CDR2 FQNNGV. The CDR3 bases are TGTGCCAGCAGCTTGGACAGGGAGGGTACGCAGTATTTT. It specifies CASSLDREGTQYF.

This sequence joins TRBV3-1 (or the pseudogene TRBV3-2) and TRBJ1-1; D not resolved. Per germline, CDR1 LGHDT and CDR2 YNNKEL (reference sequence). Trimming cost V 0 bases and J 10 bases, with 12 bases left between them. The CDR3 totals 13 residues. DNA for the CDR3: TGTGCCAGCAGCCAAGATTGGTCTAGAGGAGCTTTCTTT. This codes for CASSQDWSRGAFF.